The 27 T cell receptor beta chains in this list originate from one sample, sequenced in a study of T cell repertoires in cytomegalovirus infection. TCRdb used MiXCR to reprocess the reads, holding one entry per CDR3 protein. The sample includes some 920,000 distinct CDR3 sequences, less than 40% seen only once; the top ten take around 15%. The antigens these receptors bind are not known. Sample: cultured CD8+ T cells from PBMCs, taken from culture after CMV antigen stimulation. Every receptor here comes from a human donor in good health (CMV status not recorded). Some clones in this sample may be carry-over from other donors' samples.

The V and J genes are TRBV27 and TRBJ2-1; TRBD1 agrees at 9 bases. The CDR3 consists of 16 residues. Germline trimming cut 3 bases from V and 7 bases from J; bases unmatched to any gene: 10. Germline V lookup: CDR1 MNHEY, CDR2 SMNVEV (reference sequence). The CDR3 here is CASSFLTGTGFNEQFF. Written as DNA, the CDR3 is TGTGCCAGCAGTTTTCTTACCGGGACAGGGTTTAATGAGCAGTTCTTC.

Concerning this clonotype: A single base separates this from a much larger clone, so it may be a read error. The CDR3: CASTPRACNEQFF. The DNA for the CDR3 is TGTGCCAGCACCCCCAGGGCTTGCAATGAGCAGTTCTTC. The rearrangement joins TRBV7-3 to TRBJ2-1; TRBD1 might be the D (5 bases). The CDR3 extends over 13 amino acids. CDR1 SGHTA and CDR2 FQGTGA come from the germline V gene. V shed 7 bases and J shed 6 bases, with 13 bases lying between them.

This sequence joins TRBV27 and TRBJ1-1, with a weak D call TRBD1 (6 bases). Germline CDR1 reads MNHEY; CDR2 reads SMNVEV (reference sequence). The CDR3 consists of 13 residues. V lost 7 bases to trimming and J lost 5 bases, with 14 bases between them. The CDR3 nucleotides are TGTGCCAGCACTACAGGGCTTTCTACTGAAGCTTTCTTT. This translates into CASTTGLSTEAFF.

The sample holds a few counts of this clonotype. The V and J genes are TRBV27 and TRBJ1-6, with a possible D match to TRBD1 (5 bases). CDR1 and CDR2 (germline): MNHEY, SMNVEV (reference sequence). Trimming removed 5 bases from V and 9 bases from J, with 20 bases in between. The CDR3 is 16 amino acids. CDR3 in amino acids: CASSHPGGEKGSPLHF. The CDR3 DNA follows: TGTGCCAGCAGTCACCCTGGGGGGGAAAAGGGTTCACCCCTCCACTTT.

Worth noting for this clonotype: At one end the junction does not follow the germline gene, possibly because of a read error. The rearrangement links TRBV7-9 to TRBJ2-1, with D hard to call. CDR1 and CDR2 (germline): SEHNR, FQNEAQ (reference sequence). CDR3 size: 14 residues. The CDR3 sequence is CVSSLVAVHNEQFF. The CDR3 DNA is TGTGTCAGCAGCTTAGTGGCAGTTCACAATGAGCAGTTCTTC.

Only a few counts were recorded for this clonotype. V is TRBV12-3 or TRBV12-4 and J is TRBJ2-2; D ambiguous. The V and J ends lost 3 bases and 1 base respectively, with 12 bases between them. This CDR3 has 16 amino acids. This CDR3 reads CASSFSLGQNTGELFF. CDR3 nucleotide sequence: TGTGCCAGCAGTTTTTCGTTAGGGCAGAACACCGGGGAGCTGTTTTTT.

V is TRBV19 and J is TRBJ2-7, with 10 bases lining up with TRBD1. The CDR3 runs to 16 residues. V dropped 5 bases and J dropped 0; count of bases not matched to a gene: 7. CDR1 and CDR2 from the germline V gene are LNHDA and SQIVND (reference sequence). The chain's CDR3 is CASSRSRDRGSYEQYF. The CDR3 DNA is TGTGCCAGTAGTCGGAGCCGGGACAGGGGCTCCTACGAGCAGTACTTC.

The V call is TRBV6-1, the J call TRBJ2-3; no definite D call. The length of the CDR3 is 11 residues. Germline V CDR1 and CDR2: MNHNS, SASEGT. V gave up 10 bases and J gave up 2 bases, with 7 bases separating them. CDR3 bases: TGTGCCACCTTGTACACAGATACGCAGTATTTT. It translates to CATLYTDTQYF.

The V and J genes are TRBV6-1 and TRBJ1-6; 8 nucleotides match TRBD1. The CDR3 is made up of 14 amino acids. With V trimmed by 6 bases and J by 7 bases, 5 bases remained unmatched. Germline CDR1 is MNHNS and CDR2 is SASEGT. CDR3 protein: CASRLQGENSPLHF. CDR3 nucleotides: TGTGCCAGCAGGCTACAGGGGGAAAATTCACCCCTCCACTTT.

The chain uses TRBV27 and TRBJ2-4; no reliable D call. Germline CDR1 and CDR2: MNHEY and SMNVEV (reference sequence). The CDR3 has 16 residues. Trimming took off 0 bases at V and 3 bases at J, with 12 bases between the two ends. This chain's CDR3 is CASSLSSGAGKNIQYF. Written as DNA, the CDR3 is TGTGCCAGCAGTTTATCGAGTGGTGCAGGCAAAAACATTCAGTACTTC.

V usage is TRBV7-9 and J usage is TRBJ1-1, with D perhaps TRBD1 (6 bases). The CDR3 is 17 amino acids. The germline gives CDR1 SEHNR, CDR2 FQNEAQ (reference sequence). Between the trimmed V and J ends, which lost 2 bases and 11 bases, there was a span of 27 bases. CDR3 amino acids: CASSLRGRGALGEKAFF. The CDR3 DNA follows: TGTGCCAGCAGCTTAAGGGGTCGGGGGGCGCTGGGAGAGAAGGCTTTCTTT.

This rearrangement joins TRBV6-1 to TRBJ1-5, with D possibly TRBD1 on 6 matching bases. V lost 6 bases to trimming and J lost 6 bases, with 15 bases between them. The CDR3 is made up of 14 amino acids. Germline CDR1 is MNHNS and CDR2 is SASEGT. The CDR3 loop is CASRTTGIGQPQHF. In DNA, the CDR3 is TGTGCCAGCAGAACAACAGGGATAGGTCAGCCCCAGCATTTT.

In this sample, this clonotype turned up a few times. The chain recombines TRBV2 with TRBJ2-7; a weak D match, TRBD1 (5 bases). Trimming stripped 7 bases from V and 4 bases from J, with 14 bases between. This CDR3 spans 13 amino acids. Germline CDR1 reads SNHLY; CDR2 reads FYNNEI. The CDR3 reads CASMPRDKYEQYF. CDR3 nucleotide sequence: TGTGCCAGCATGCCCAGGGATAAATACGAGCAGTACTTC.

The V gene is TRBV10-1, the J gene TRBJ1-1; no firm D call. The germline V gene has CDR1 WNHNN and CDR2 SYGVQD (reference sequence). This CDR3 region has 15 residues. V lost 3 bases and J lost 0, with 11 bases in between. CDR3 loop: CASSDISALNTEAFF. DNA of the CDR3: TGCGCCAGCAGTGATATTTCGGCTTTGAACACTGAAGCTTTCTTT.

This clonotype showed up many times. The chain recombines TRBV7-2 with TRBJ2-3; D assignment may be TRBD1 or TRBD2 (5 bases each). Germline V gene data show CDR1 as SGHTA and CDR2 as FQGNSA. Trimming took 4 bases from V and 0 from J, leaving 11 bases between them. The length of the CDR3 is 15 residues. This CDR3 reads CASSSGPYSTDTQYF. As DNA, the CDR3 is TGTGCCAGCAGCTCGGGACCTTATAGCACAGATACGCAGTATTTT.

This clonotype was counted ten times or more. The V and J genes are TRBV4-2 and TRBJ1-1; D is possibly TRBD1 (5 bases). The CDR3 covers 15 residues. V was trimmed by 4 bases and J by 2 bases, leaving 14 bases between them. Per the germline V gene, CDR1 is LGHNA and CDR2 is YNFKEQ. The CDR3 loop reads CASSPGGGRNTEAFF. CDR3 bases: TGTGCCAGCAGCCCCGGGGGGGGACGAAACACTGAAGCTTTCTTT.

The chain links TRBV7-4 to TRBJ2-1; D may be TRBD1 (6 bases). Germline loops: CDR1 SGHVT, CDR2 SQSDAQ. The CDR3 spans 14 residues. With 1 base removed from V and 14 bases from J, the gap between germline ends came to 18 bases. The CDR3 DNA sequence: TGTGCCAGCAGCTTAGGCAGGGGTGCCAAGGCCAAGTTCTTC. This gives the protein CASSLGRGAKAKFF.

This clonotype was recorded a few times. The chain employs TRBV6-2 or TRBV6-3 and TRBJ2-3, with TRBD2 matching 11 bases. This CDR3 region has 18 residues. From germline, CDR1 is MNHEY and CDR2 SVGEGT. The ends lost 7 bases at V and 3 bases at J; junction bases unmatched: 15. The CDR3 DNA is TGTGCCAGCACGGTCCCCCCGACTAGCGGGGAAATTACAGATACGCAGTATTTT. Translation: CASTVPPTSGEITDTQYF.

This clonotype was recorded many times. V and J are TRBV7-2 and TRBJ2-7, with D perhaps TRBD2 (6 bases). From germline, CDR1 is SGHTA and CDR2 FQGNSA. CDR3 length equals 13 residues. Trimming took 6 bases from V and 4 from J, leaving 13 bases between them. The CDR3 spells CASSFLAIYEQYF. For the CDR3, the DNA is TGTGCCAGCAGTTTTCTAGCGATATACGAGCAGTACTTC.

V and J are TRBV12-3 or TRBV12-4 and TRBJ1-4; D might be TRBD1 (5 bases). The CDR3 is 15 residues long. Trimming pared 6 bases from V and 8 bases from J, leaving 19 bases between. CDR3 region: CASSSTGRGWEKLFF. The CDR3 region has the DNA TGTGCCAGCAGCTCAACAGGACGCGGTTGGGAAAAACTGTTTTTT.

The rearrangement links TRBV27 to TRBJ2-7; 7 bases map to TRBD1. Germline lookup yields CDR1 MNHEY and CDR2 SMNVEV (reference sequence). The CDR3 sequence is 15 residues long. Trimming cost V 6 bases and J 5 bases; bases outside gene matches: 13. The chain's CDR3 is CASSLTGSPLDEQYV. The CDR3 DNA is TGTGCCAGCAGCCTGACAGGGTCCCCTCTGGACGAGCAGTACGTC.

This chain links TRBV11-2 with TRBJ1-4; TRBD1 agrees at 10 bases. This CDR3 region has 15 residues. V was pared by 7 bases and J by 8 bases, with 10 bases of the junction left unmatched. Germline CDR1 SGHAT, CDR2 FQNNGV. As DNA, the CDR3 is TGTGCCAGCACCGGGGGGACAGGGGCTAGGGAAAAACTGTTTTTT. This translates into CASTGGTGAREKLFF.

The V gene is TRBV29-1, the J gene TRBJ1-2; 8 bases map to TRBD1. The V gene end was trimmed by 2 bases and the J gene end by 1 base; junction bases not matched to a gene: 9. The CDR3 loop spans 16 amino acids. Per germline, CDR1 SQVTM and CDR2 ANQGSEA. CDR3 protein: CSVEWAGGLFNYGYTF. In DNA form, the CDR3 reads TGCAGCGTTGAATGGGCAGGGGGCCTCTTTAACTATGGCTACACCTTC.

This clonotype was picked up many times. This sequence joins TRBV7-8 and TRBJ2-1; maybe TRBD1 (6 bases). Trimming removed 5 bases at V and 3 bases at J, with 14 bases between. CDR1 is SGHVS and CDR2 is FQNEAQ in the germline V gene. This CDR3 has 15 amino acids. The CDR3 DNA follows: TGTGCCAGCAGCACCGATTTGACAGGCTACAATGAGCAGTTCTTC. Translating gives CASSTDLTGYNEQFF. Full variable domain (rest looked up from reference TRBV7-8 and TRBJ2-1): GAGVSQSPRYKVAKRGQDVALRCDPISGHVSLFWYQQALGQGPEFLTYFQNEAQLDKSGLPSDRFFAERPEGSVSTLKIQRTQQEDSAVYLCASSTDLTGYNEQFFGPGTRLTVL.

This clonotype was seen a few times. The CDR3 protein is CASRIQDGGPTPGTDTQYF. The CDR3 DNA sequence: TGTGCCAGCAGAATCCAAGACGGGGGGCCCACCCCTGGCACAGATACGCAGTATTTT. The chain recombines TRBV9 with TRBJ2-3; maybe TRBD2 (7 bases). Per the germline V gene, CDR1 is SGDLS and CDR2 is YYNGEE. The germline V and J ends were trimmed by 5 bases and 1 base, with 26 bases remaining between them. The CDR3 totals 19 residues.

The CDR3 coding sequence is TGTGCCAGCAGTTTACTCCTACCAGATACGCAGTATTTT. This translates into CASSLLLPDTQYF. J is TRBJ2-3 and V is TRBV12-3 or TRBV12-4; D uncertain. Trimming removed 2 bases from V and 4 bases from J, with 7 bases in between. This CDR3 spans 13 amino acids.

This clonotype was counted a few times. This sequence joins TRBV28 and TRBJ1-6, with D hard to call. CDR1 MDHEN and CDR2 SYDVKM come from the germline V gene. This CDR3 is 13 amino acids long. The ends were cut back, 8 bases at V and 7 bases at J, with 12 bases in the middle. The CDR3 nucleotides read TGTGCCAGCCGAGCGACTGGGAATTCACCCCTCCACTTT. Translation gives CASRATGNSPLHF.